These 4 T cell receptor beta chains were all obtained from the same sample, sequenced in a study of shared clonotypes between healthy human individuals. The repertoire was sequenced with immunoSEQ multiplex PCR; TCRdb's copy has only in-frame clones and lacks some. Here the sample spans about 2.3 million clones, just under 95% being singletons. Specimen: naive CD4+ T cells from PBMCs. Subset reported: CD45RA+ positively selected. The receptors originated from a young man in good health. Some clones in this sample may be carry-over from other donors' samples.

V and J are TRBV10-3 and TRBJ2-7; 7 bases match TRBD2. V shed 4 bases and J 5 bases; nucleotides not matched to a gene: 2. CDR3 length equals 12 residues. The germline V gene encodes CDR1 ENHRY and CDR2 SYGVKD. The CDR3 coding sequence is TGTGCCATCAGTGCGACTAGCAACGAGCAGTACTTC. It yields the protein CAISATSNEQYF.

The V and J genes are TRBV6-5 and TRBJ2-5; tentative D call: TRBD1 (6 bases). V gave up 2 bases and J gave up 4 bases, with 11 bases separating them. The CDR3 covers 14 residues. The germline V gene has CDR1 MNHEY and CDR2 SVGAGI. The CDR3 sequence is CASSYNRVAETQYF. DNA of the CDR3: TGTGCCAGCAGTTACAACAGGGTGGCAGAGACCCAGTACTTC.

This chain joins TRBV18 and TRBJ2-7; TRBD2 might be the D (6 bases). Trimming pared 3 bases from V and 5 bases from J, leaving 14 bases between. Germline CDR1 KGHSH, CDR2 LQKENI. This CDR3 region has 14 residues. CDR3 coding DNA: TGTGCCAGCTCACCCGTCGGCGGGACTGACGAGCAGTACTTC. Residues: CASSPVGGTDEQYF.

The genes are TRBV28 and TRBJ2-1; no clear D gene. Trimming left V 5 bases short and J 10 bases short, with 12 bases between. In germline, CDR1 is MDHEN, CDR2 SYDVKM. CDR3 length: 12 residues. The CDR3 DNA sequence: TGTGCCAGCAGTCCCCACTATGGCGAGCAGTTCTTC. The encoded protein is CASSPHYGEQFF.